These 5 T cell receptor beta chains came from one sample sequenced in a study of patients and donors after allogeneic stem cell transplantation. TCRdb reprocessed the RT-PCR reads with MiXCR, giving one entry per CDR3 protein. The sample lists fewer than 500,000 distinct CDR3 sequences; approximately 16% were seen once. The sequenced sample was blood, either unsorted or a sorted T cell fraction (not recorded which). These TCRs come from a human donor who was either an allogeneic HSCT recipient or a stem cell or donor lymphocyte infusion donor (not recorded which). It is not recorded whose cells these are; they may come from a transplant donor.

This clonotype has just a few counts. The chain recombines TRBV4-2 with TRBJ1-3, with D possibly being TRBD1 (6 bases). CDR3 length: 17 amino acids. V was trimmed by 0 bases and J by 4 bases, leaving 16 bases between them. Germline values: CDR1 LGHNA, CDR2 YNFKEQ. In DNA form, the CDR3 reads TGTGCCAGCAGCCAAGAGCGGGCAGGGGCAGAAGGAAACACCATATATTTT. This sequence encodes CASSQERAGAEGNTIYF.

The gene calls are TRBV6-1 and TRBJ1-1, with 8 bases that match TRBD1. The germline V gene encodes CDR1 MNHNS and CDR2 SASEGT. The CDR3 consists of 14 residues. With V trimmed by 7 bases and J by 7 bases, 11 bases remained unmatched. The CDR3 spells CASTGTGGSNEAFF. DNA for the CDR3: TGTGCCAGCACCGGCACAGGGGGATCGAATGAAGCTTTCTTT.

This clonotype was detected many times. The J gene is TRBJ2-2, the V gene TRBV11-3; TRBD2 matches at 10 bases. V was pared by 4 bases and J by 6 bases, with 2 bases of the junction left unmatched. The CDR3 contains 14 residues. Germline lookup yields CDR1 SGHNT and CDR2 YENEEA. The CDR3 DNA reads TGTGCCAGCAGCTCAGCGGGAGGGGCCGGGGAGCTGTTTTTT. This codes for CASSSAGGAGELFF.

The rearrangement joins TRBV6-2 or TRBV6-3 to TRBJ2-3, with D possibly TRBD2 on 6 matching bases. Trimming pared 2 bases from V and 10 bases from J, leaving 10 bases between. The CDR3 extends over 12 amino acids. The germline V gene has CDR1 MNHEY and CDR2 SVGEGT. Written as DNA, the CDR3 is TGTGCCAGCAGTTACAGCGGGTCTGCGCAGTATTTT. It codes for CASSYSGSAQYF.

This clonotype came up many times. The rearrangement joins TRBV4-2 to TRBJ1-2, with D perhaps matching TRBD1 (6 bases). With 4 bases removed from V and 3 bases from J, the gap between germline ends came to 18 bases. Germline CDR1 LGHNA, CDR2 YNFKEQ. This CDR3 comprises 16 residues. The CDR3 DNA reads as TGTGCCAGCAGCCCGAAGGGGTCAGGGGAGGACTATGGCTACACCTTC. Amino acids: CASSPKGSGEDYGYTF.